This T cell receptor beta chain came from a study of cytomegalovirus exposure and HLA in healthy donors. Using immunoSEQ multiplex PCR, the repertoire was profiled, and TCRdb retains in-frame clones only, with some absent. This sample yields about 160,000 clones, of which 86% are seen a single time; approximately 2% belongs to the top ten. This clone came up many times. Its antigen is as yet unknown. The same CDR3 is also encoded by other DNA sequences in this sample. Regarding the study as a whole: For cytomegalovirus status, the classifier reportedly gave diagnoses with high specificity and sensitivity. Altogether, about 160 TCR beta chains were recorded as cytomegalovirus-associated.

The donors were members of the approximately 130-subject validation cohort (separate from the roughly 680-subject first cohort). Trimming stripped 0 bases from V and 4 bases from J, with 3 bases between. The CDR3 totals 13 residues. Germline V gene lookup returns CDR1 MRHNA and CDR2 SNTAGT. The rearrangement joins TRBV6-4 to TRBJ2-2, with D unresolved. The source material was PBMCs. The source of this sequence is a woman aged 18 to 35 in good health and CMV-seronegative. The CDR3 nucleotides are TGTGCCAGCAGTGACTCTAGCACCGGGGAGCTGTTTTTT. Its translation: CASSDSSTGELFF.